These T cell receptor beta chains were read from a single sample in a study of blood T cell repertoires in COVID-19. The protocol was immunoSEQ multiplex PCR, while the TCRdb copy is restricted to in-frame clones and leaves out a portion. The sample contains approximately 110,000 clones, more than 75% of which appear only once. The sequencing sample was made of peripheral blood. All receptors derive from a man aged 35-49 years with acute or convalescent COVID-19. Both conserved end residues are part of each CDR3. The D gene is left open where the match is weak. Part of the rows lack a size; the others show once, few, many or a class for expanded clones.

clone_size,j_call,d_call,v_call,cdr3_aa,cdr3_nt
NA,TRBJ2-4,TRBD2,TRBV7-9,CASSPRGGLAKNIQYF,TGTGCCAGCAGCCCCCGGGGGGGCCTAGCCAAAAACATTCAGTACTTC
NA,TRBJ2-3,TRBD1,TRBV6-2/TRBV6-3,CASSLTGARTDTQYF,TGTGCCAGCAGTTTGACAGGGGCCCGCACAGATACGCAGTATTTT
NA,TRBJ1-2,NA,TRBV18,CASSEDRDYGYTF,TGTGCCAGCTCAGAAGACAGAGACTATGGCTACACCTTC
many,TRBJ1-1,NA,TRBV4-1,CASSQASKNTEAFF,TGCGCCAGCAGCCAAGCTTCTAAGAACACTGAAGCTTTCTTT
NA,TRBJ1-2,NA,TRBV2,CASSRQDYGYTF,TGTGCCAGCAGTCGACAGGACTATGGCTACACCTTC
NA,TRBJ1-2,NA,TRBV29-1,CSVVKGDGYTF,TGCAGCGTTGTAAAGGGAGATGGCTACACCTTC
NA,TRBJ1-6,NA,TRBV5-3,CARSRTALSSYNSPLHF,TGTGCCAGAAGCAGGACAGCGCTCAGCTCCTATAATTCACCCCTCCACTTT
NA,TRBJ2-7,TRBD2,TRBV7-2,CASSPLAGGGEQYF,TGTGCCAGCAGCCCTTTAGCGGGGGGAGGCGAGCAGTACTTC
few,TRBJ2-4,NA,TRBV2,CASSEAEGNIQYF,TGTGCCAGCAGTGAAGCAGAGGGAAACATTCAGTACTTC
NA,TRBJ2-5,NA,TRBV11-3,CASRRGPTQYF,TGTGCCAGCCGGCGGGGCCCAACCCAGTACTTC
NA,TRBJ2-3,NA,TRBV5-1,CASSLGPGSFDTQYF,TGCGCCAGCAGCTTGGGACCAGGGTCCTTCGATACGCAGTATTTT
NA,TRBJ1-2,TRBD1,TRBV2,CASRPGQAVNYGYTF,TGTGCCAGCAGACCGGGACAGGCCGTTAACTATGGCTACACCTTC
NA,TRBJ2-2,TRBD2,TRBV5-4,CASSLLAGGVTGELFF,TGTGCCAGCAGCTTACTAGCGGGAGGTGTTACCGGGGAGCTGTTTTTT
NA,TRBJ2-7,TRBD1,TRBV23-1,CASSQRDRDRYEQYF,TGCGCCAGCAGTCAAAGGGACAGGGATCGGTACGAGCAGTACTTC
NA,TRBJ2-1,TRBD2,TRBV6-5,CASSRTSGAYNEQFF,TGTGCCAGCAGCCGGACTAGCGGGGCCTACAATGAGCAGTTCTTC
NA,TRBJ1-6,NA,TRBV11-3,CASSLGGVASPLHF,TGTGCCAGCAGCTTGGGAGGAGTTGCTTCACCCCTCCACTTT
once,TRBJ1-1,TRBD1,TRBV6-1,CASSDLWTGYITEAFF,TGTGCCAGCAGTGATCTCTGGACAGGGTACATCACTGAAGCTTTCTTT
NA,TRBJ2-3,NA,TRBV7-3,CASSLRGASTDTQYF,TGTGCCAGCAGCCTCCGCGGGGCTAGCACAGATACGCAGTATTTT
NA,TRBJ2-1,NA,TRBV24-1,CATSDPGLLRGEQFF,TGTGCCACCAGTGATCCGGGCCTCCTCCGGGGTGAGCAGTTCTTC
NA,TRBJ1-4,NA,TRBV28,CASSLQAPIEKLFF,TGTGCCAGCAGCCTACAGGCCCCGATAGAGAAACTGTTTTTT
NA,TRBJ2-7,TRBD2,TRBV6-1,CASSGGLAGISYEQYF,TGTGCCAGCAGTGGCGGACTAGCGGGTATATCCTACGAGCAGTACTTC
NA,TRBJ2-5,NA,TRBV12-3/TRBV12-4,CASSFLETQYF,TGTGCCAGCAGTTTTCTAGAGACCCAGTACTTC
NA,TRBJ2-5,TRBD2,TRBV19,CASQTSGQETQYF,TGTGCCAGCCAGACTAGCGGACAAGAGACCCAGTACTTC
NA,TRBJ1-2,NA,TRBV28,CASSLDTGRGYTF,TGTGCCAGCAGTTTAGATACAGGGCGGGGCTACACCTTC
few,TRBJ1-4,NA,TRBV2,CASSERTDEKLFF,TGTGCCAGCAGTGAACGGACAGATGAAAAACTGTTTTTT
NA,TRBJ1-1,TRBD1,TRBV19,CASSAQGTEAFF,TGTGCCAGTAGTGCACAGGGGACTGAAGCTTTCTTT
many,TRBJ2-5,TRBD2,TRBV6-1,CASSELAGGPETQYF,TGTGCCAGCAGTGAACTAGCGGGAGGGCCAGAGACCCAGTACTTC
NA,TRBJ2-3,TRBD2,TRBV11-1,CASSLVGGGTDTQYF,TGTGCCAGCAGCTTAGTGGGGGGGGGCACAGATACGCAGTATTTT
few,TRBJ1-6,TRBD1,TRBV27,CASSLTAGGTPLHF,TGTGCCAGCAGTTTAACGGCAGGGGGTACACCCCTCCACTTT
NA,TRBJ1-1,TRBD1,TRBV18,CASNPDRREAFF,TGTGCCAGCAACCCGGACAGGCGGGAAGCTTTCTTT
NA,TRBJ2-2,NA,TRBV6-2/TRBV6-3,CASSYLPGRSTGELFF,TGTGCCAGCAGTTACTTGCCAGGTCGGTCCACCGGGGAGCTGTTTTTT
NA,TRBJ2-3,TRBD2,TRBV5-1,CASSPQPGGATDTQYF,TGCGCCAGCAGCCCTCAACCGGGGGGGGCCACAGATACGCAGTATTTT
NA,TRBJ2-3,NA,TRBV7-9,CASSLGQSGTDTQYF,TGTGCCAGCAGCTTAGGACAGTCTGGCACAGATACGCAGTATTTT
NA,TRBJ2-3,TRBD1,TRBV7-9,CASSRGGADTQYF,TGTGCCAGCAGCAGAGGGGGCGCAGATACGCAGTATTTT
NA,TRBJ2-7,TRBD2,TRBV30,CAWSVGLAGVYEQYF,TGTGCCTGGAGTGTCGGACTAGCGGGAGTGTACGAGCAGTACTTC
NA,TRBJ2-2,NA,TRBV7-6,CASSLDPPGITGELFF,TGTGCCAGCAGCTTAGACCCCCCAGGGATCACCGGGGAGCTGTTTTTT
NA,TRBJ2-3,TRBD2,TRBV9,CASSFGLANGDTQYF,TGTGCCAGCAGCTTCGGACTAGCGAACGGGGATACGCAGTATTTT
NA,TRBJ2-2,TRBD2,TRBV3-1/TRBV3-2,CASSPSGGATGELFF,TGTGCCAGCAGCCCTAGCGGGGGTGCCACCGGGGAGCTGTTTTTT
few,TRBJ1-5,NA,TRBV4-3,CASSQGTGSNQPQHF,TGCGCCAGCAGCCAAGGAACGGGAAGCAATCAGCCCCAGCATTTT
once,TRBJ2-7,NA,TRBV4-3,CASSQDAGALLEQYF,TGCGCCAGCAGCCAAGATGCGGGGGCGTTACTCGAGCAGTACTTC
NA,TRBJ2-1,TRBD2,TRBV3-1/TRBV3-2,CASSQAAGGVPEQFF,TGTGCCAGCAGCCAAGCAGCGGGGGGCGTACCTGAGCAGTTCTTC